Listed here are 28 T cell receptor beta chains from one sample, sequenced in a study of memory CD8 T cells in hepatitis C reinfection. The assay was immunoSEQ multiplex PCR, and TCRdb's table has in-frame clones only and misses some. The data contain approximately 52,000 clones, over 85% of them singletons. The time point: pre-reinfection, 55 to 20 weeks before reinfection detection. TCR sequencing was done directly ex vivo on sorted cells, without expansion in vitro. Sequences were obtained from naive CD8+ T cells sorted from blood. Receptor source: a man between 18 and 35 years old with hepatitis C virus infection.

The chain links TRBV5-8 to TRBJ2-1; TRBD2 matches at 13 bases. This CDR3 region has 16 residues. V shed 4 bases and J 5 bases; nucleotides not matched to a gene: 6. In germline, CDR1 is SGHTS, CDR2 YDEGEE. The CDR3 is CASSQGTSGIDNEQFF. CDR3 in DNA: TGTGCCAGCAGCCAAGGGACTAGCGGGATAGACAATGAGCAGTTCTTC.

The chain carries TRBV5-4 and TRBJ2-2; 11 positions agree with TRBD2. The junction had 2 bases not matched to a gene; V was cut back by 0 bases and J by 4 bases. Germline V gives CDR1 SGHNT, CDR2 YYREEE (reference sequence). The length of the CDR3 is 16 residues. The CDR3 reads CASSLELAGVTGELFF. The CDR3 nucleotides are TGTGCCAGCAGCTTGGAACTAGCGGGGGTCACCGGGGAGCTGTTTTTT.

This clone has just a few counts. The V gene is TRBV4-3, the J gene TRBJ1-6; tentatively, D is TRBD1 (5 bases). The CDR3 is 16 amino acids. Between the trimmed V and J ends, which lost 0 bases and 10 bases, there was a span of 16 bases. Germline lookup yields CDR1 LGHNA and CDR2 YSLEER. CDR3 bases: TGCGCCAGCAGCCAAGATGAGTGGGGGGTTCCGTCACCCCTCCACTTT. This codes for CASSQDEWGVPSPLHF.

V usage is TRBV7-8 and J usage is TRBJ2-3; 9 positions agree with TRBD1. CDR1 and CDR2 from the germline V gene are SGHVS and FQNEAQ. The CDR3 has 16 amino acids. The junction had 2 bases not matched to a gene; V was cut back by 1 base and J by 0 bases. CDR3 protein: CASSLGTGVSTDTQYF. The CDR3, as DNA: TGTGCCAGCAGCTTAGGGACAGGGGTTAGCACAGATACGCAGTATTTT.

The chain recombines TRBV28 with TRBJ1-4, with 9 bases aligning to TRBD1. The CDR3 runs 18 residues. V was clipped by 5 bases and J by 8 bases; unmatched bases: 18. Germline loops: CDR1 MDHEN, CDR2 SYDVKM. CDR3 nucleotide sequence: TGTGCCAGCAGTCCTGTCTCCGGGACAGGGTGGTCAGGGGAAAAACTGTTTTTT. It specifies CASSPVSGTGWSGEKLFF.

The CDR3 nucleotides read TGTGCCAGCAGTTTAAGACCAGGAAGAGGCTACACCTTC. Translating gives CASSLRPGRGYTF. The chain carries TRBV6-5 and TRBJ1-2; D uncertain. V lost 4 bases and J 8 bases, leaving 14 bases between the germline ends. Germline V gives CDR1 MNHEY, CDR2 SVGAGI. CDR3 size: 13 residues.

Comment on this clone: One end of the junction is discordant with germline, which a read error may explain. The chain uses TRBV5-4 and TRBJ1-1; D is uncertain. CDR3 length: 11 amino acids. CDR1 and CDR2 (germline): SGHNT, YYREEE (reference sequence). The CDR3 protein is CASSVDTEAFF. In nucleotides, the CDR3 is TGTGCCAGCAGCGTTGACACAGAAGCTTTCTTT.

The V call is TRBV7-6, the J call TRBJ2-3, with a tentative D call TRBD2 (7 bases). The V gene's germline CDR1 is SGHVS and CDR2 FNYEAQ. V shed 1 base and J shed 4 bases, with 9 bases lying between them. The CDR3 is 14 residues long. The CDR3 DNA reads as TGTGCCAGCAGCTTAGAGGGGGGGGCAGATACGCAGTATTTT. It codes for CASSLEGGADTQYF.

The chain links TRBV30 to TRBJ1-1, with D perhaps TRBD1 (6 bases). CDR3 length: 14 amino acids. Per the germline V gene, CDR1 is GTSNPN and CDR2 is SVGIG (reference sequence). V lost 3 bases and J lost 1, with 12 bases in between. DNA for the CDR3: TGTGCCTGGAGCGACGGCAGGGGGAACACTGAAGCTTTCTTT. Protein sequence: CAWSDGRGNTEAFF.

The CDR3 coding sequence is TGTGCCAGCAGCAGTCACAGGGGGCTTAAGGGCAATCAGCCCCAGCATTTT. It translates to CASSSHRGLKGNQPQHF. V gene TRBV7-8 combines with J gene TRBJ1-5, with 9 bases aligning to TRBD1. Germline trimming cut 5 bases from V and 2 bases from J; bases unmatched to any gene: 10. This CDR3 has 17 residues. Germline values: CDR1 SGHVS, CDR2 FQNEAQ.

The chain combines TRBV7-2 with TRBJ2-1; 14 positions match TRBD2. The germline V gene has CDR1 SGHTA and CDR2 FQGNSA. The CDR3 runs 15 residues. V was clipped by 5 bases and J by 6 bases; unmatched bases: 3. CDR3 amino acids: CASSPGLAGANEQFF. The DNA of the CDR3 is TGTGCCAGCAGCCCGGGACTAGCGGGAGCCAATGAGCAGTTCTTC.

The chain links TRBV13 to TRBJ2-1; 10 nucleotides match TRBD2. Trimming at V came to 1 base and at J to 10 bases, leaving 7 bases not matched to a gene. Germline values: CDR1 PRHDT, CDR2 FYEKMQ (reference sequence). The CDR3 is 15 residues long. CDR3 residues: CASSLVLAGSQEQFF. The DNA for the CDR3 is TGTGCCAGCAGCTTAGTACTAGCGGGGTCACAGGAGCAGTTCTTC.

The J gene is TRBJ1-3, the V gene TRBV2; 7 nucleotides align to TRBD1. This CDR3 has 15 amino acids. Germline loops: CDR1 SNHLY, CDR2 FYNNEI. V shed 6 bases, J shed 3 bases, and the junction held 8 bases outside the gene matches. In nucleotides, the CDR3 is TGTGCCAGCAGGGAGGACAGGACAGATGGAAACACCATATATTTT. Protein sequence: CASREDRTDGNTIYF.

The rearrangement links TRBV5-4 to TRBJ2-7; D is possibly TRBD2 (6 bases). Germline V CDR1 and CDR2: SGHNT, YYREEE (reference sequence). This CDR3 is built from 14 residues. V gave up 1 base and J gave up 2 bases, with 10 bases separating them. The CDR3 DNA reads TGTGCCAGCAGCTTGAGGACTAATGCCTACGAGCAGTACTTC. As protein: CASSLRTNAYEQYF.

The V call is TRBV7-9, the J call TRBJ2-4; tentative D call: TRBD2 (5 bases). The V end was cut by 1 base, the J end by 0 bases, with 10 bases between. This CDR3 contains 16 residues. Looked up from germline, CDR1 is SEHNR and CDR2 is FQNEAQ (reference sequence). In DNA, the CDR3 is TGTGCCAGCAGCTTAGGGAGCGGTCTAGCCAAAAACATTCAGTACTTC. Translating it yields CASSLGSGLAKNIQYF.

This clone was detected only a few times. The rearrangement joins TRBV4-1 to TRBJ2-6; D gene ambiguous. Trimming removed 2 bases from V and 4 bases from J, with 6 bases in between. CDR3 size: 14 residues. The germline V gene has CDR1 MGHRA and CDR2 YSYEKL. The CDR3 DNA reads TGCGCCAGCAGCCAAACATCGGGGGCCAACGTCCTGACTTTC. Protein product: CASSQTSGANVLTF.

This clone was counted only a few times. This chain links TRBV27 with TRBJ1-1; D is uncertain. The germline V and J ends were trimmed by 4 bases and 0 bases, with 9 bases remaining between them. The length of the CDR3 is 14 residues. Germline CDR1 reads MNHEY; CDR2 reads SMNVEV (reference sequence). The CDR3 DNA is TGTGCCAGCAGTTCACTAGACATGAACACTGAAGCTTTCTTT. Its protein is CASSSLDMNTEAFF.

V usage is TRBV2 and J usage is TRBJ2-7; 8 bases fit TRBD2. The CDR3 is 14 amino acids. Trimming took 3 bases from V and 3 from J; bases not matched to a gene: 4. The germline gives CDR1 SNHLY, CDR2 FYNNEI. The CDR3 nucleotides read TGTGCCAGCAGTGATCCGGGGGGGAGCTACGAGCAGTACTTC. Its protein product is CASSDPGGSYEQYF.

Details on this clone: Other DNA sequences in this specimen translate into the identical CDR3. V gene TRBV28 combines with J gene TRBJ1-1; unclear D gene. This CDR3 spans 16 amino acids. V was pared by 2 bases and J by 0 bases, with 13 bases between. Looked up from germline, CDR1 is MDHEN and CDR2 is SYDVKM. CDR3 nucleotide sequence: TGTGCCAGCAGTTTAGTCCTTGAGGTCATGAACACTGAAGCTTTCTTT. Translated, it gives CASSLVLEVMNTEAFF.

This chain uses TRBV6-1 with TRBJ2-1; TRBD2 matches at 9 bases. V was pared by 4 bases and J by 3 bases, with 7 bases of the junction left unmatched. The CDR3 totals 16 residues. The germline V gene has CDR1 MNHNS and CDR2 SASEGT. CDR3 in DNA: TGTGCCAGCAGTGCGATTAGCGGGAGCTTCTACAATGAGCAGTTCTTC. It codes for CASSAISGSFYNEQFF.

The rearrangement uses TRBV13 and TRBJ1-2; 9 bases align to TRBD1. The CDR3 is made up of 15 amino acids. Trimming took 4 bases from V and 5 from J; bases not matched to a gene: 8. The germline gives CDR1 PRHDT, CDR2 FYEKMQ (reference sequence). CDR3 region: CASSSTGTGKYGYTF. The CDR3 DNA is TGTGCCAGCAGCTCCACCGGGACAGGGAAATATGGCTACACCTTC. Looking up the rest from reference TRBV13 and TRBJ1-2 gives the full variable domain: AAGVIQSPRHLIKEKRETATLKCYPIPRHDTVYWYQQGPGQDPQFLISFYEKMQSDKGSIPDRFSAQQFSDYHSELNMSSLELGDSALYFCASSSTGTGKYGYTFGSGTRLTVV.

CDR3 sequence reads: CASTELAGGLYEQYF. As DNA, the CDR3 is TGTGCCAGCACCGAACTAGCGGGAGGTTTATACGAGCAGTACTTC. The V gene is TRBV2, the J gene TRBJ2-7; 12 nucleotides match TRBD2. V dropped 7 bases and J dropped 4; count of bases not matched to a gene: 8. The CDR3 is 15 residues long. Germline loops: CDR1 SNHLY, CDR2 FYNNEI.

The CDR3 region is CASSPSRGGSNDEQFF. The CDR3 DNA sequence: TGTGCCAGCAGCCCATCGAGGGGCGGGAGTAACGATGAGCAGTTCTTC. V usage is TRBV7-8 and J usage is TRBJ2-1; TRBD2 matches 7 bases. CDR3 length: 16 amino acids. In germline, CDR1 is SGHVS, CDR2 FQNEAQ. V gave up 5 bases and J gave up 8 bases; unmatched junction bases: 15.

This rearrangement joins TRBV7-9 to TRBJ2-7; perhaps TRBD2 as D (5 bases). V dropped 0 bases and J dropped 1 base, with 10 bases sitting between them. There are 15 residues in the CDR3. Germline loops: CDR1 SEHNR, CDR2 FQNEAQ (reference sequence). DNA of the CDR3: TGTGCCAGCAGCTTAGCTGGAGGTGGATCCTACGAGCAGTACTTC. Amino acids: CASSLAGGGSYEQYF.

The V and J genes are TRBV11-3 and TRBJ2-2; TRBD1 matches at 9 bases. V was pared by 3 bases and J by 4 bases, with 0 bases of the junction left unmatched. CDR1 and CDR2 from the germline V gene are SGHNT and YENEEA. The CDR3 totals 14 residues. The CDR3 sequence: CASSLDRGTGELFF. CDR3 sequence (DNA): TGTGCCAGCAGCTTGGACAGGGGCACCGGGGAGCTGTTTTTT. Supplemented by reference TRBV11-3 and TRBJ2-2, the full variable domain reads EAGVVQSPRYKIIEKKQPVAFWCNPISGHNTLYWYLQNLGQGPELLIRYENEEAVDDSQLPKDRFSAERLKGVDSTLKIQPAELGDSAVYLCASSLDRGTGELFFGEGSRLTVL.

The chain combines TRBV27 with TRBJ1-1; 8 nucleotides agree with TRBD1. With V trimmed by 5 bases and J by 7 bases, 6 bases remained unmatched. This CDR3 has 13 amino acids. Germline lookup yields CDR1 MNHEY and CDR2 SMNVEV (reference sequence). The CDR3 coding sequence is TGTGCCAGCAGTCCCCGGGACAGGAGTGAAGCTTTCTTT. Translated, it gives CASSPRDRSEAFF.

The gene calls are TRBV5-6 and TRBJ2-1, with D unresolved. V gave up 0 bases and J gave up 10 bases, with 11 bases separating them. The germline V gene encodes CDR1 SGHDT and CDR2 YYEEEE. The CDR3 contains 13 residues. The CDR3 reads CASSLGFLQEQFF. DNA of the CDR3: TGTGCCAGCAGCTTGGGTTTTCTCCAGGAGCAGTTCTTC. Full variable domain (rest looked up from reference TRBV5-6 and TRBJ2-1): DAGVTQSPTHLIKTRGQQVTLRCSPKSGHDTVSWYQQALGQGPQFIFQYYEEEERQRGNFPDRFSGHQFPNYSSELNVNALLLGDSALYLCASSLGFLQEQFFGPGTRLTVL.

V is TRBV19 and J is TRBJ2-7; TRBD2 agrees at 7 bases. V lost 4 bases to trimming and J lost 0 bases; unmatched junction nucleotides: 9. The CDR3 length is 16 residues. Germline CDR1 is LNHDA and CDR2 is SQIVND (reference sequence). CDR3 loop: CASSRGSGKSSYEQYF. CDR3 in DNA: TGTGCCAGTAGTAGGGGGAGCGGGAAAAGCTCCTACGAGCAGTACTTC.